The TCR beta chain under discussion was sequenced for a study of cytomegalovirus exposure and HLA in healthy donors. Study findings and constraints: Accounts indicate the classifier identified cytomegalovirus status with strong specificity and sensitivity.

V lost 4 bases and J lost 8, with 11 bases in between. Germline V gives CDR1 DFQATT, CDR2 SNEGSKA (reference sequence). CDR3 size: 11 residues. Details on this clone: Its antigen remains unidentified.

13 Jbeta primers and 60 Vbeta primers were used for the PCR. The repertoire was sequenced with immunoSEQ multiplex PCR; TCRdb's copy has only in-frame clones and lacks some. The data contain about 150,000 clones, 65% to 90% of them singletons. J is TRBJ1-2 and V is TRBV20-1; D is undetermined. Sequenced sample: PBMCs. The TCR comes from a woman in her 50s in good health and CMV-seropositive. The CDR3 protein is CSAIHTGGYTF. The CDR3 nucleotides are TGCAGTGCTATCCACACGGGGGGCTACACCTTC.